This paragraph covers one T cell receptor (beta chain) sequence. Its antigen is still unknown. This sample was included in a study of shared clonotypes between healthy human individuals. Study background: CD4 naive and memory got three plates each, CD8 naive two, CD8 memory one.

CDR1 and CDR2 (germline): SGHTA, FQGNSA. The V and J ends lost 5 bases and 5 bases, in that order; junction bases with no gene match: 8. There are 14 residues in the CDR3. Study-wide findings and caveats: Rarefaction revealed incomplete sorted-subset sequencing despite large depth. Naive subsets generally exceeded memory subsets in estimated richness. Clonotype sharing among donors was expected to depend on sequencing depth.

Positively selected for CCR7, the CD45RO-negative cells used as naive CD8 cells excluded terminally differentiated effector memory CD45RA+ cells. Sequencing used immunoSEQ multiplex PCR; TCRdb keeps in-frame clones, though not all of them. The sample shows about 2.2 million clones, about 93% of them seen only once. The sequenced sample consisted of naive CD8+ T cells from PBMCs. This TCR was sampled from a man between 18 and 29 years old in good health. Some clones in this sample may be carry-over from other donors' samples. V and J are TRBV7-2 and TRBJ2-5; 7 positions match TRBD1. The CDR3 DNA reads as TGTGCCAGCAGCCCGTCCAGGGGGTGGGAGACCCAGTACTTC. Protein sequence: CASSPSRGWETQYF. Supplemented by reference TRBV7-2 and TRBJ2-5, the full variable domain reads GAGVSQSPSNKVTEKGKDVELRCDPISGHTALYWYRQSLGQGLEFLIYFQGNSAPDKSGLPSDRFSAERTGGSVSTLTIQRTQQEDSAVYLCASSPSRGWETQYFGPGTRLLVL.